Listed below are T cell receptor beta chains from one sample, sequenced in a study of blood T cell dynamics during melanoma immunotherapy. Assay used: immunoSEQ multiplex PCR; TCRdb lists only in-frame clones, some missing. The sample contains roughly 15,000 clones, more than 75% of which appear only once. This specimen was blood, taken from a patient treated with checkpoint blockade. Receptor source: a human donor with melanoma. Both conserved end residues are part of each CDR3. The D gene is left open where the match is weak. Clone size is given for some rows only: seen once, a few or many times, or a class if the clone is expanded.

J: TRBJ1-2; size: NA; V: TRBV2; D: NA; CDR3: CASSGTANYGYTF; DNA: TGTGCCAGCAGTGGGACAGCTAACTATGGCTACACCTTC
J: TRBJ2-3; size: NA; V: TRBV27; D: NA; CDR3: CASSRRRGTDTQYF; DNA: TGTGCCAGCAGTCGTCGGCGGGGCACAGATACGCAGTATTTT
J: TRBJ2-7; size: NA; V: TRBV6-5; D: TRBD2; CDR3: CASRGSGGAYEQYF; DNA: TGTGCCAGCAGGGGTAGCGGGGGGGCCTACGAGCAGTACTTC
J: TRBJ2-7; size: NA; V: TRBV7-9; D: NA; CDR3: CASRATVSYEQYF; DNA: TGTGCCAGCAGGGCAACAGTCTCCTACGAGCAGTACTTC
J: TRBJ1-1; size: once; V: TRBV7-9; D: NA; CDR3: CASSLFPTEAFF; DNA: TGTGCCAGCAGCTTATTTCCGACTGAAGCTTTCTTT
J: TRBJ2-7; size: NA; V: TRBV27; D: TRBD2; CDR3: CASSPPGAGRGYEQYF; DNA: TGTGCCAGCAGTCCCCCTGGGGCGGGGCGGGGGTACGAGCAGTACTTC
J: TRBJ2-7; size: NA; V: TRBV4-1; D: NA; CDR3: CAGSQASFSAYEQYF; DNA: TGCGCCGGCAGCCAAGCTTCGTTCAGTGCCTACGAGCAGTACTTC
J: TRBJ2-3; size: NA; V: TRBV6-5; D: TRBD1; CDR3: CASSYTGTGNHTQYF; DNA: TGTGCCAGCAGTTACACCGGGACAGGAAACCATACGCAGTATTTT
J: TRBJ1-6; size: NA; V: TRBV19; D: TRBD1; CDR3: CASSTTGGVGSPLHF; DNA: TGTGCCAGTAGTACGACAGGGGGTGTGGGTTCACCCCTCCACTTT
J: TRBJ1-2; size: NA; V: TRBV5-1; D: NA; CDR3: CASSLGQVTAWGYTF; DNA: TGCGCCAGCAGCTTGGGACAGGTGACGGCGTGGGGCTACACCTTC
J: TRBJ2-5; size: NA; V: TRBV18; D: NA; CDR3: CASSSDTQETQYF; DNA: TGTGCCAGCTCATCGGACACTCAAGAGACCCAGTACTTC
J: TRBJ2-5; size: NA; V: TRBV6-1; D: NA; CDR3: CASSVGISLQETQYF; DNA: TGTGCCAGCAGTGTTGGGATTTCCCTTCAAGAGACCCAGTACTTC
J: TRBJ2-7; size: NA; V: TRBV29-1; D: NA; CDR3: CSVEEAGTYEQYF; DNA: TGCAGCGTTGAAGAAGCAGGAACCTACGAGCAGTACTTC
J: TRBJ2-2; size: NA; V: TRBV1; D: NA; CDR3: CPQRRLWNTGELFF; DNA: TGCCCTCAGAGGAGACTATGGAACACCGGGGAGCTGTTTTTT
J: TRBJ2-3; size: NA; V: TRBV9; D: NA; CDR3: CASSVRLGQGSDTQYF; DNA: TGTGCCAGCAGCGTCCGCCTCGGGCAGGGGTCAGATACGCAGTATTTT
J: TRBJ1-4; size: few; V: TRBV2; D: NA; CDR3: CASSEAGGGKLFF; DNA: TGTGCCAGCAGTGAAGCGGGGGGAGGAAAACTGTTTTTT
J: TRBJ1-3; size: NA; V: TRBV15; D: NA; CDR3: CATSRDPGSSGNTIYF; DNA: TGTGCCACCAGCAGAGATCCAGGGAGCTCCGGAAACACCATATATTTT
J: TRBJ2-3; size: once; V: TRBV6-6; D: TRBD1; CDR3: CASSYSGTGTDTQYF; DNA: TGTGCCAGCAGTTATTCCGGGACAGGGACAGATACGCAGTATTTT
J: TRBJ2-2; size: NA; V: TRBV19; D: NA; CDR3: CASSFRTGGELFF; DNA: TGTGCCAGCTCTTTCCGCACAGGCGGGGAGCTGTTTTTT
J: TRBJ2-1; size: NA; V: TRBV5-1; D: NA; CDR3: CASSLTVRGRGSYNEQFF; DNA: TGCGCCAGCAGCTTGACGGTGCGAGGACGGGGCTCCTACAATGAGCAGTTCTTC
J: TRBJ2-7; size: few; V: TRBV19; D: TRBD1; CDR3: CASSQTGGDEQYF; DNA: TGTGCCAGTAGCCAGACAGGGGGCGACGAGCAGTACTTC
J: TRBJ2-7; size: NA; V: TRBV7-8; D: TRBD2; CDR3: CASSLLAGTGREQYF; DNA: TGTGCCAGCAGCCTTTTAGCGGGGACGGGGAGGGAGCAGTACTTC
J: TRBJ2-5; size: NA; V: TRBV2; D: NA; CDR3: CASSTTGGETQYF; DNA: TGTGCCAGCAGTACGACGGGCGGCGAGACCCAGTACTTC
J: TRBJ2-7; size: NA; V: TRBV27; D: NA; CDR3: CASSLLDGGEQYF; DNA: TGTGCCAGCAGTTTGTTAGACGGCGGCGAGCAGTACTTC
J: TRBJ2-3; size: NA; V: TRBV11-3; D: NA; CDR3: CASSLGGSTDTQYF; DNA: TGTGCCAGCAGCTTAGGAGGGTCGACAGATACGCAGTATTTT
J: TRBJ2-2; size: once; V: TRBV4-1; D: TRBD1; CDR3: CASSPQGVGTGELFF; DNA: TGCGCCAGCAGCCCCCAGGGGGTGGGTACCGGGGAGCTGTTTTTT
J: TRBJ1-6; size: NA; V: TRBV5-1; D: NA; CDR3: CASSSEGRRGSPLHF; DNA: TGCGCCAGCAGCTCGGAAGGGCGGCGGGGTTCACCCCTCCACTTT
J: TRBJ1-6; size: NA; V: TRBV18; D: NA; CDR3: CASSPRGQFNSPLHF; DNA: TGTGCCAGCTCACCTCGGGGCCAGTTTAATTCACCCCTCCACTTT
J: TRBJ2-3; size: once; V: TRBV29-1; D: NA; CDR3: CSVESTDTQYF; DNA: TGCAGCGTTGAGAGCACAGATACGCAGTATTTT
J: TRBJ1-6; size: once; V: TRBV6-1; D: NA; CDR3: CASSEVLRVNNSPLHF; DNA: TGTGCCAGCAGTGAAGTCTTAAGGGTGAATAATTCACCCCTCCACTTT
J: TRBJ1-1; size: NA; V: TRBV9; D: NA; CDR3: CASSGQENTEAFF; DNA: TGTGCCAGCAGCGGACAGGAGAACACTGAAGCTTTCTTT
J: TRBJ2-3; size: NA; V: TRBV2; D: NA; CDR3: CASSETGLRADTQYF; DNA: TGTGCCAGCAGTGAAACGGGTCTTAGGGCAGATACGCAGTATTTT
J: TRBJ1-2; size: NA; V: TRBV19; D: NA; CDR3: CASSISTGLTF; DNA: TGTGCCAGTAGTATATCGACAGGTCTCACCTTC
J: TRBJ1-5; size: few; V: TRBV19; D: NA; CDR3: CASSITGSNQPQHF; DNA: TGTGCCAGTAGTATCACAGGGAGCAATCAGCCCCAGCATTTT
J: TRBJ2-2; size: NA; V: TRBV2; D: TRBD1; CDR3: CASRTGMGELFF; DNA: TGTGCCAGCAGGACAGGGATGGGGGAGCTGTTTTTT
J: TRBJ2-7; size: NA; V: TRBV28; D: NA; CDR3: CASSLTSSEQYF; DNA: TGTGCCAGCAGTTTGACTTCGTCCGAGCAGTACTTC
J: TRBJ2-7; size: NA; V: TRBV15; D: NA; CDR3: CATSTGGDSYEQYF; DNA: TGTGCCACCAGCACAGGGGGGGACTCCTACGAGCAGTACTTC
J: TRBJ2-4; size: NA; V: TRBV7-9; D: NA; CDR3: CASSPPELNIQYF; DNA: TGTGCCAGCAGCCCCCCTGAACTAAACATTCAGTACTTC
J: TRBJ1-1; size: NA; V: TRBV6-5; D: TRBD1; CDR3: CASSYRGTGATEAFF; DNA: TGTGCCAGCAGTTACCGTGGGACAGGGGCGACTGAAGCTTTCTTT
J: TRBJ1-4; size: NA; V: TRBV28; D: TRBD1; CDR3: CASSPTGTGNEKLFF; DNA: TGTGCCAGCAGCCCAACCGGGACAGGGAATGAAAAACTGTTTTTT
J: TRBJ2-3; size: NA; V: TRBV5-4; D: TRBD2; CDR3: CASSSQRGDTDTQYF; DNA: TGTGCCAGCAGCTCCCAGCGGGGGGATACGGATACGCAGTATTTT
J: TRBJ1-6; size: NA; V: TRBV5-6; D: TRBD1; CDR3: CASSLGGAGQGGSPLHF; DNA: TGTGCCAGCAGCTTGGGAGGGGCGGGACAGGGAGGGTCACCCCTCCACTTT
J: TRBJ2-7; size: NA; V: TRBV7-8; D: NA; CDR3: CASSLHLNRDSSEQYF; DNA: TGTGCCAGCAGCCTCCACCTCAACAGGGATAGTAGCGAGCAGTACTTC
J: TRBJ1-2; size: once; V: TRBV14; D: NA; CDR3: CASSQEAGTYGYTF; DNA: TGTGCCAGCAGCCAAGAGGCCGGAACCTATGGCTACACCTTC
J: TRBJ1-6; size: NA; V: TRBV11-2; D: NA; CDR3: CASSNRAPPLHF; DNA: TGTGCCAGCAGCAACCGGGCCCCACCCCTCCACTTT
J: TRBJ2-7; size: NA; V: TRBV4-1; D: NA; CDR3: CARTYEQYF; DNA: TGCGCCAGGACCTACGAGCAGTACTTC
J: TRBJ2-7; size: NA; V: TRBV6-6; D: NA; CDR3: CASSYSGSGPPYEQYF; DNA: TGTGCCAGCAGTTACTCGGGGTCCGGTCCTCCCTACGAGCAGTACTTC
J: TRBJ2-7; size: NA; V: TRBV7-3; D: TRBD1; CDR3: CASSSTGGYEQYF; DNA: TGTGCCAGCAGCTCGACAGGGGGCTACGAGCAGTACTTC
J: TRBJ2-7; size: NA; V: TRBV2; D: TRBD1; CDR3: CASTSGQGEYEQYF; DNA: TGTGCCAGCACTTCAGGACAGGGGGAATACGAGCAGTACTTC
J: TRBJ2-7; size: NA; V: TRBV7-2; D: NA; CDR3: CASSLELAYEQYF; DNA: TGTGCCAGCAGCTTAGAACTCGCCTACGAGCAGTACTTC
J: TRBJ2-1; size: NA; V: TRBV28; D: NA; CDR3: CASSRLNEQFF; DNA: TGTGCCAGCAGTCGTCTCAATGAGCAGTTCTTC
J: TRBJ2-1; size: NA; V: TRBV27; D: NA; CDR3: CASNKVSTGPQFF; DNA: TGTGCCAGCAACAAGGTCTCTACAGGGCCTCAGTTCTTC
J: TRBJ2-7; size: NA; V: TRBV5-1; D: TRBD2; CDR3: CASRRLAGGTYEQYF; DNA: TGCGCCAGCAGGCGGCTAGCGGGGGGCACTTACGAGCAGTACTTC
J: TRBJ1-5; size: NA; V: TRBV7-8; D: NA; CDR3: CASSLERSQPQHF; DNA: TGTGCCAGCAGCTTAGAAAGAAGTCAGCCCCAGCATTTT
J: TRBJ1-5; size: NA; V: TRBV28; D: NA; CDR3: CASQQGGVANQPQHF; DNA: TGTGCCAGCCAGCAGGGTGGAGTAGCCAATCAGCCCCAGCATTTT
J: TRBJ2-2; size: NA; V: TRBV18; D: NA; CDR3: CASSPMAGSNTGELFF; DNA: TGTGCCAGCTCACCCATGGCAGGATCCAACACCGGGGAGCTGTTTTTT